This paragraph covers one T cell receptor beta chain sequence. Germline loops: CDR1 ENHRY, CDR2 SYGVKD. J gave up 1 base and V 6 bases, and 3 bases lay outside the gene matches. The CDR3 consists of 14 residues. As processed by the authors: Reference gene primer amplification in the assay estimated nucleated cell counts. Libraries were prepared by immunoSEQ multiplex PCR; TCRdb keeps only in-frame clonotypes and omits some of them. The V and J calls and the clone size are those of that table, but D and trimming were determined from the DNA. Among some 290,000 clones listed, 90% were seen once. This record comes from a study of blood T cell repertoires in COVID-19.

Sequencing used PBMCs or T cells enriched from blood (not recorded which). V and J are TRBV10-3 and TRBJ2-3; 8 bases align to TRBD1. This clonotype was sampled from a woman in her 30s who had been exposed to COVID-19. The CDR3 bases are TGTGCCATCAGACAGGGGGGTGGCACAGATACGCAGTATTTT. The encoded protein is CAIRQGGGTDTQYF.